The clone carrying this TCR beta chain was counted between two and nine times. Its antigen remains unidentified. There are 15 residues in the CDR3. Losses at the gene ends were 7 bases for V and 5 bases for J; bases not matched to a gene: 9. From germline, CDR1 is MNHNS and CDR2 SASEGT. This specimen belongs to a study of T cell repertoires in cytomegalovirus infection. One entry per CDR3 protein, called by TCRdb with MiXCR from the reads. This sample has about 770,000 distinct CDR3 sequences, with roughly 29% found just once. Sequencing used cultured CD8+ T cells from PBMCs, obtained from culture after CMV antigen stimulation. The chain employs TRBV6-1 and TRBJ1-1, with 11 bases aligning to TRBD1. The sequence derives from a human donor in good health (CMV status not recorded). Some clones in this sample may be carry-over from other donors' samples. The CDR3 loop is CASNPGQGAYTEAFF. The CDR3 DNA reads as TGTGCCAGCAACCCCGGACAGGGGGCATATACTGAAGCTTTCTTT.